The next 30 T cell receptor beta chains were all read from a single sample in a study of shared clonotypes between healthy human individuals. The table came from immunoSEQ multiplex PCR; TCRdb's copy has only in-frame clones and leaves some out. The data show 2 million to 2.5 million clones, roughly 95% seen once. Sequencing was performed on naive CD4+ T cells sorted from blood. Subset defined: CD45RA+ positively selected. The receptors stem from a young man in good health.

The chain uses TRBV25-1 and TRBJ2-5; D is possibly TRBD2 (5 bases). The CDR3 length is 15 residues. The V and J ends lost 1 base and 2 bases respectively, with 11 bases between them. Germline V lookup: CDR1 MGHDK, CDR2 SYGVNS. The CDR3 DNA reads TGTGCCAGCAGTGAATTGGGAACGGGGCAAGAGACCCAGTACTTC. Translation: CASSELGTGQETQYF.

This clone showed up just a few times. The rearrangement joins TRBV18 to TRBJ1-2; D not resolved. V lost 2 bases, J lost 1 base, and 5 bases lay in between. Germline CDR1 and CDR2: KGHSH and LQKENI. The CDR3 length is 13 residues. This CDR3 reads CASSPADNYGYTF. CDR3 coding DNA: TGTGCCAGCTCACCAGCTGATAACTATGGCTACACCTTC.

This clone was observed a single time. The rearrangement links TRBV7-9 to TRBJ2-2; the D is unclear. Looked up from germline, CDR1 is SEHNR and CDR2 is FQNEAQ (reference sequence). Trimming removed 0 bases from V and 0 bases from J, with 11 bases in between. This CDR3 is built from 17 residues. Written as DNA, the CDR3 is TGTGCCAGCAGCTTAGCGAAGCAGCCTACGAACACCGGGGAGCTGTTTTTT. Protein product: CASSLAKQPTNTGELFF. The full variable domain, with the rest looked up from reference TRBV7-9 and TRBJ2-2, is DTGVSQNPRHKITKRGQNVTFRCDPISEHNRLYWYRQTLGQGPEFLTYFQNEAQLEKSRLLSDRFSAERPKGSFSTLEIQRTEQGDSAMYLCASSLAKQPTNTGELFFGEGSRLTVL.

The chain combines TRBV4-1 with TRBJ2-6; 7 bases line up with TRBD1. Germline V gene sequence: CDR1 MGHRA, CDR2 YSYEKL. The V and J ends lost 1 base and 4 bases, in that order; junction bases with no gene match: 7. The CDR3 runs to 17 residues. CDR3 in DNA: TGCGCCAGCAGCCAAGGTGAGGGGGCGCTGGGGGCCAACGTCCTGACTTTC. It specifies CASSQGEGALGANVLTF.

The chain uses TRBV6-1 and TRBJ2-2; 8 positions match TRBD2. This CDR3 spans 15 amino acids. V trimming: 6 bases; J trimming: 4 bases; junction bases outside the gene matches: 7. The germline V gene encodes CDR1 MNHNS and CDR2 SASEGT. CDR3: CASRVTSETTGELFF. DNA of the CDR3: TGTGCCAGCAGGGTGACTAGCGAGACCACCGGGGAGCTGTTTTTT.

As for this clone: Different DNA sequences within this sample yield the same CDR3. The chain has TRBV7-2 and TRBJ1-5; D is possibly TRBD1 (6 bases). Trimming stripped 4 bases from V and 0 bases from J, with 7 bases between. Germline values: CDR1 SGHTA, CDR2 FQGNSA. CDR3 length: 14 amino acids. CDR3 DNA: TGTGCCAGCAGCTCGGACAGTAGCAATCAGCCCCAGCATTTT. As protein: CASSSDSSNQPQHF. Variable domain in full (rest from reference TRBV7-2 and TRBJ1-5): GAGVSQSPSNKVTEKGKDVELRCDPISGHTALYWYRQSLGQGLEFLIYFQGNSAPDKSGLPSDRFSAERTGGSVSTLTIQRTQQEDSAVYLCASSSDSSNQPQHFGDGTRLSIL.

The chain joins TRBV5-6 to TRBJ2-3; 11 positions agree with TRBD2. This CDR3 has 15 amino acids. With V trimmed by 1 base and J by 4 bases, 2 bases remained unmatched. The germline V gene has CDR1 SGHDT and CDR2 YYEEEE. The CDR3 loop reads CASSLTSGSSDTQYF. The CDR3 DNA is TGTGCCAGCAGCTTGACTAGCGGGAGCTCAGATACGCAGTATTTT. The full variable domain, completed using reference TRBV5-6 and TRBJ2-3, is DAGVTQSPTHLIKTRGQQVTLRCSPKSGHDTVSWYQQALGQGPQFIFQYYEEEERQRGNFPDRFSGHQFPNYSSELNVNALLLGDSALYLCASSLTSGSSDTQYFGPGTRLTVL.

The chain links TRBV29-1 to TRBJ2-1; 7 bases align to TRBD2. The CDR3 spans 11 residues. The junction had 8 bases not matched to a gene; V was cut back by 6 bases and J by 12 bases. Germline CDR1 SQVTM, CDR2 ANQGSEA. CDR3 amino acids: CSVESGMGQFF. The CDR3 coding sequence is TGCAGCGTCGAGAGCGGGATGGGGCAGTTCTTC.

V usage is TRBV4-2 and J usage is TRBJ2-1; D perhaps matches TRBD2 (6 bases). V was trimmed by 0 bases and J by 4 bases, leaving 13 bases between them. This CDR3 is built from 16 residues. Per the germline V gene, CDR1 is LGHNA and CDR2 is YNFKEQ. CDR3 amino acids: CASSQDLLAEYNEQFF. CDR3 sequence (DNA): TGTGCCAGCAGCCAAGATCTACTAGCTGAGTACAATGAGCAGTTCTTC.

V is TRBV7-2 and J is TRBJ2-6, with D unclear. V lost 5 bases, J lost 1 base, and 9 bases lay in between. Germline V gives CDR1 SGHTA, CDR2 FQGNSA. The CDR3 is 15 residues long. CDR3 protein: CASSPSRSGANVLTF. CDR3 nucleotide sequence: TGTGCCAGCAGCCCCTCTAGGTCTGGGGCCAACGTCCTGACTTTC.

Only one count was recorded for this clone. The rearrangement uses TRBV5-8 and TRBJ2-7; D is perhaps TRBD2 (7 bases). The CDR3 totals 15 residues. Germline CDR1 is SGHTS and CDR2 is YDEGEE. The V end lost 1 base, the J end lost 2 bases, and 13 bases lay between the germline ends. CDR3 in DNA: TGTGCCAGCAGCTTGAAGGGGGGGGAGACCTACGAGCAGTACTTC. The encoded protein is CASSLKGGETYEQYF.

The chain uses TRBV6-6 and TRBJ2-7; TRBD1 matches at 10 bases. Trimming at V came to 8 bases and at J to 6 bases, leaving 7 bases not matched to a gene. Germline V gives CDR1 MNHNY, CDR2 SVGAGI (reference sequence). This CDR3 is 13 amino acids long. The CDR3 bases are TGTGCCAGCCTATCGGGACAGGGGTTCGAGCAGTACTTC. It encodes CASLSGQGFEQYF.

The rearrangement links TRBV6-5 to TRBJ2-7, with D perhaps TRBD2 (5 bases). Germline CDR1 MNHEY, CDR2 SVGAGI. Deletions cut 2 bases from V and 3 bases from J, with 14 bases between. The CDR3 is 15 residues long. CDR3 amino acids: CASSYMPSSGYEQYF. As DNA, the CDR3 is TGTGCCAGCAGTTACATGCCATCAAGCGGCTACGAGCAGTACTTC.

The CDR3 region is CSVGTRGLTEAFF. Here the CDR3 DNA reads TGCAGCGTTGGAACAAGGGGGTTAACTGAAGCTTTCTTT. This chain connects TRBV29-1 to TRBJ1-1, with D maybe TRBD1 (6 bases). The ends were cut back, 4 bases at V and 5 bases at J, with 14 bases in the middle. Germline V gene lookup returns CDR1 SQVTM and CDR2 ANQGSEA. CDR3 length equals 13 residues.

This chain connects TRBV10-2 to TRBJ1-2; 8 bases are shared with TRBD1. V lost 10 bases to trimming and J lost 4 bases; unmatched junction nucleotides: 11. The CDR3 is made up of 14 amino acids. CDR1 is WSHSY and CDR2 is SAAADI in the germline V gene. As DNA, the CDR3 is TGCGCCACCGTAAGGACAGGGACGTCCTATGGCTACACCTTC. This translates into CATVRTGTSYGYTF.

The CDR3 spells CASSTIAGGLSYEQYF. As DNA, the CDR3 is TGCGCCAGCAGTACTATAGCGGGAGGCCTTTCCTACGAGCAGTACTTC. The V and J genes are TRBV4-3 and TRBJ2-7; 10 bases align to TRBD2. The germline V gene has CDR1 LGHNA and CDR2 YSLEER. Trimming at V came to 6 bases and at J to 1 base, leaving 9 bases not matched to a gene. This CDR3 spans 16 amino acids.

The chain employs TRBV11-2 and TRBJ2-5; the D gene could be TRBD1 or TRBD2 (6 bases each). The germline CDR1 and CDR2 sequences are SGHAT and FQNNGV. CDR3 size: 14 residues. Trimming removed 6 bases at V and 6 bases at J, with 17 bases between. CDR3: CASRDGGGRQTQYF. CDR3 DNA sequence: TGTGCCAGCAGGGACGGAGGGGGTCGGCAGACCCAGTACTTC.

This clone was observed a handful of times. This chain uses TRBV10-3 with TRBJ1-2, with D possibly being TRBD1 (5 bases). This CDR3 has 13 residues. Trimming cost V 7 bases and J 1 base, with 10 bases left between them. Germline CDR1 ENHRY, CDR2 SYGVKD. The CDR3 region has the DNA TGTGCCATCACCGGAGACAGTAACTATGGCTACACCTTC. Protein product: CAITGDSNYGYTF.

In regard to this clone: Other nucleotide sequences in the sample specify the same CDR3. The V call is TRBV18, the J call TRBJ2-1, with 14 bases lining up with TRBD2. CDR1 is KGHSH and CDR2 is LQKENI in the germline V gene. The CDR3 is made up of 15 amino acids. With 2 bases clipped from V and 6 bases from J, the junction kept 0 bases outside the gene matches. The CDR3 is CASSPGTSGGNEQFF. As DNA, the CDR3 is TGTGCCAGCTCACCAGGGACTAGCGGGGGCAATGAGCAGTTCTTC.

V gene TRBV6-5 combines with J gene TRBJ2-1; no reliable D call. The CDR3 loop spans 14 amino acids. CDR1 and CDR2 from the germline V gene are MNHEY and SVGAGI. V was cut by 8 bases and J by 0 bases, with 11 bases left in between. The CDR3 bases are TGTGCCAGCGGGCCGGTCTTCTCCTACAATGAGCAGTTCTTC. Translating gives CASGPVFSYNEQFF.

The V gene is TRBV27, the J gene TRBJ2-7; unclear D gene. The V gene lost 9 bases and the J gene lost 5 bases, with 8 bases spanning the gap. Germline CDR1 reads MNHEY; CDR2 reads SMNVEV (reference sequence). This CDR3 comprises 10 residues. Here the CDR3 DNA reads TGTGCCAGACTGTTAGACGAGCAGTACTTC. Translated: CARLLDEQYF.

The genes are TRBV6-1 and TRBJ2-2; D is undetermined. The V gene lost 6 bases and the J gene lost 5 bases, with 10 bases spanning the gap. The CDR3 extends over 13 amino acids. Germline CDR1 and CDR2: MNHNS and SASEGT. Written as DNA, the CDR3 is TGTGCCAGCAGCCCCCAGAGGACCGGGGAGCTGTTTTTT. Residues: CASSPQRTGELFF.

The chain is built from TRBV7-9 and TRBJ1-2, with a weak D call TRBD1 (6 bases). CDR1 and CDR2 (germline): SEHNR, FQNEAQ (reference sequence). The CDR3 contains 15 residues. V was clipped by 4 bases and J by 4 bases, with 16 bases between them. The CDR3 DNA follows: TGTGCCAGCAGCTCCCTAACAGGGACTTTCTATGGCTACACCTTC. Encoded protein: CASSSLTGTFYGYTF.

The chain recombines TRBV5-1 with TRBJ2-3, with 11 bases lining up with TRBD2. This CDR3 is built from 18 residues. V shed 4 bases, J shed 1 base, and the junction held 11 bases outside the gene matches. CDR1 is SGHRS, CDR2 YFSETQ, per germline. CDR3 sequence: CASSRGTSGAGGTDTQYF. The CDR3 DNA reads TGCGCCAGCAGCCGTGGGACTAGCGGAGCAGGGGGCACAGATACGCAGTATTTT.

This clone was counted only a few times. Other DNA sequences in this sample translate to the same CDR3. The CDR3 region is CASSLGGTDTQYF. CDR3 DNA: TGTGCCAGCAGCTTGGGGGGTACAGATACGCAGTATTTT. V usage is TRBV5-4 and J usage is TRBJ2-3; D call uncertain. Deletions cut 0 bases from V and 3 bases from J, with 5 bases between. The CDR3 sequence is 13 residues long. Per germline, CDR1 SGHNT and CDR2 YYREEE (reference sequence).

This clone showed up just once. The J gene is TRBJ2-1, the V gene TRBV5-1; 9 bases are shared with TRBD2. V lost 6 bases and J lost 4; bases outside the gene matches: 5. Germline CDR1 is SGHRS and CDR2 is YFSETQ. The CDR3 loop spans 14 amino acids. CDR3: CASTLAGVYNEQFF. The CDR3 nucleotides read TGCGCCAGCACCTTAGCGGGGGTATACAATGAGCAGTTCTTC.

About this clone: This same CDR3 is encoded by further DNA sequences in the sample. The J gene is TRBJ1-5, the V gene TRBV5-4; D not certain. The germline gives CDR1 SGHNT, CDR2 YYREEE (reference sequence). The CDR3 runs 13 residues. V shed 0 bases and J shed 5 bases, with 6 bases lying between them. The CDR3 region has the DNA TGTGCCAGCAGCTTGGGTGGAGATCAGCCCCAGCATTTT. Translation gives CASSLGGDQPQHF.

The CDR3 DNA sequence: TGTGCCAGCAGTTACTTTTCCCCTGGGCTAACAGATACGCAGTATTTT. Its translation: CASSYFSPGLTDTQYF. The chain carries TRBV6-5 and TRBJ2-3, with unresolved D. Trimming shortened V by 1 base and J by 3 bases, and 14 bases separated the two germline ends. From germline, CDR1 is MNHEY and CDR2 SVGAGI. The CDR3 runs 16 residues.

The chain has TRBV28 and TRBJ1-2, with 7 nucleotides matching TRBD1. This CDR3 has 13 residues. Germline V gene data show CDR1 as MDHEN and CDR2 as SYDVKM. V shed 5 bases and J 4 bases; nucleotides not matched to a gene: 4. The CDR3 region is CASSGTEVYGYTF. The CDR3 DNA sequence: TGTGCCAGCAGTGGGACAGAGGTCTATGGCTACACCTTC.

A note on this clone: This sample also contains other DNA sequences that code for the same CDR3. V is TRBV5-1 and J is TRBJ1-4; D possibly corresponds to TRBD1 (5 bases). V was pared by 0 bases and J by 0 bases, with 9 bases between. The V gene's germline CDR1 is SGHRS and CDR2 YFSETQ. The CDR3 is made up of 16 amino acids. This CDR3 is CASSLEGRATNEKLFF. DNA of the CDR3: TGCGCCAGCAGCTTGGAGGGGAGAGCAACTAATGAAAAACTGTTTTTT.